The clone carrying this T cell receptor (beta chain) showed up just once. Its target is not known. This sample stems from a study of Siglec-9 on CD8 T cells in melanoma. Study conclusions and caveats: In melanoma tumors, a Siglec-9-marked effector memory CD8+ subset reportedly appeared to accumulate.

Trimming took 4 bases from V and 0 from J, leaving 9 bases between them. From germline, CDR1 is MNHEY and CDR2 SMNVEV (reference sequence). The CDR3 sequence is 14 residues long. Clones were read by immunoSEQ multiplex PCR, and TCRdb kept only the in-frame ones, dropping some. The data hold some 37,000 clones, with more than 65% observed a single time. The sample comprised Siglec-9- CD8+ T cells sorted from blood. This TCR was sampled from a human donor in good health. The chain uses TRBV27 and TRBJ2-5, with D perhaps given as TRBD1 or TRBD2 (5 bases each). The CDR3 loop is CASSSTGHQETQYF. CDR3 DNA: TGTGCCAGCAGTTCTACGGGACACCAAGAGACCCAGTACTTC.